Shown below are 28 T cell receptor beta chains from a single sample sequenced in a study of neoadjuvant anti-PD-1 for oral cavity cancer. Sequenced by immunoSEQ multiplex PCR; TCRdb stores in-frame clones only, minus some. Of tens of thousands of clones listed, 25% to 35% are singletons. Time point meaning: after neoadjuvant nivolumab, at surgical resection. This specimen was tumor tissue, taken after nivolumab (anti-PD-1) treatment. Source of these receptors: a person between 40 and 80 years old with oral cavity squamous cell carcinoma.

This clone has a handful of counts. V is TRBV5-6 and J is TRBJ2-5, with 7 positions matching TRBD1. Losses at the gene ends were 5 bases for V and 7 bases for J; bases not matched to a gene: 8. This CDR3 has 13 residues. Germline lookup yields CDR1 SGHDT and CDR2 YYEEEE. The CDR3 bases are TGTGCCAGCAGGCCCCAGGGGGATGGGACCCAGTACTTC. Translating it yields CASRPQGDGTQYF.

This clone has a handful of counts. The chain employs TRBV27 and TRBJ1-1, with 10 bases identical to TRBD1. Unmatched junction bases numbered 7, after V lost 6 bases and J lost 6 bases. The germline V gene encodes CDR1 MNHEY and CDR2 SMNVEV (reference sequence). This CDR3 spans 14 amino acids. CDR3 coding DNA: TGTGCCAGCAGCCGACAGGGGGCGGGGTCTGAAGCTTTCTTT. Translation: CASSRQGAGSEAFF.

Concerning this clone itself: Since a far larger clone is one base different, this is likely a read error. Other DNA sequences in this sample translate to the same CDR3. This sequence joins TRBV4-1 and TRBJ2-1; TRBD2 matches at 12 bases. There are 15 residues in the CDR3. Per the germline V gene, CDR1 is MGHRA and CDR2 is YSYEKL. The V and J ends lost 1 base and 5 bases, in that order; junction bases with no gene match: 0. CDR3 nucleotides: TGCGCCAGCAGCCAAGGGACTAGCGGGGACAATGAGCAGTTCTTC. Translation gives CASSQGTSGDNEQFF.

This clone qualifies as large (0.1 to 1%). The chain has TRBV14 and TRBJ2-7; D is tentatively TRBD1 or TRBD2 (5 bases each). CDR1 SGHDN and CDR2 FVKESK come from the germline V gene. V lost 7 bases and J lost 2, with 15 bases in between. This CDR3 comprises 14 residues. As DNA, the CDR3 is TGTGCCAGCAAGTGCCGGGACGCAGCCTACGAGCAGTACTTC. It specifies CASKCRDAAYEQYF.

The rearrangement joins TRBV7-6 to TRBJ1-2; D ambiguous. The length of the CDR3 is 15 residues. Germline V gene data show CDR1 as SGHVS and CDR2 as FNYEAQ. Trimming left V 5 bases short and J 0 bases short, with 13 bases between. The CDR3 region has the DNA TGTGCCAGCAGCCCAGGACGTTCGACTAACTATGGCTACACCTTC. Its translation: CASSPGRSTNYGYTF. Together with reference TRBV7-6 and TRBJ1-2, the CDR3 gives the full variable domain: GAGVSQSPRYKVTKRGQDVALRCDPISGHVSLYWYRQALGQGPEFLTYFNYEAQQDKSGLPNDRFSAERPEGSISTLTIQRTEQRDSAMYRCASSPGRSTNYGYTFGSGTRLTVV.

The chain couples TRBV29-1 to TRBJ1-1; D may be TRBD1 (5 bases). The CDR3 length is 14 residues. Trimming took 5 bases from V and 2 from J, leaving 15 bases between them. Germline-derived CDR1 and CDR2 are SQVTM and ANQGSEA. The CDR3 region has the DNA TGCAGCGTTTGTACCTCCGGGGCAAACACTGAAGCTTTCTTT. Protein product: CSVCTSGANTEAFF.

The rearrangement uses TRBV4-1 and TRBJ1-1; no definite D call. The CDR3 is 15 residues long. CDR1 MGHRA and CDR2 YSYEKL come from the germline V gene. V was pared by 1 base and J by 1 base, with 10 bases between. The CDR3 DNA is TGCGCCAGCAGCCAAGTCCTACTGACGAACACTGAAGCTTTCTTT. Translation: CASSQVLLTNTEAFF.

The rearrangement joins TRBV27 to TRBJ2-7; 7 nucleotides agree with TRBD1. This CDR3 spans 13 amino acids. Germline-derived CDR1 and CDR2 are MNHEY and SMNVEV (reference sequence). The V gene end was trimmed by 2 bases and the J gene end by 5 bases; junction bases not matched to a gene: 3. The DNA of the CDR3 is TGTGCCAGCAGTTTAAACAGGGGCCACGAGCAGTACTTC. It is translated as CASSLNRGHEQYF.

This clone has a handful of counts. The rearrangement joins TRBV28 to TRBJ2-1; TRBD1 agrees at 11 bases. Trimming cost V 5 bases and J 7 bases; bases outside gene matches: 13. Germline V CDR1 and CDR2: MDHEN, SYDVKM. The CDR3 has 17 residues. The CDR3 nucleotides are TGTGCCAGCAGTCAAGGGCCAACCGGGACAGGGGGGAATGAGCAGTTCTTC. The encoded protein is CASSQGPTGTGGNEQFF. Supplemented by reference TRBV28 and TRBJ2-1, the full variable domain reads DVKVTQSSRYLVKRTGEKVFLECVQDMDHENMFWYRQDPGLGLRLIYFSYDVKMKEKGDIPEGYSVSREKKERFSLILESASTNQTSMYLCASSQGPTGTGGNEQFFGPGTRLTVL.

The chain employs TRBV5-1 and TRBJ1-1, with TRBD1 matching 9 bases. V lost 5 bases, J lost 6 bases, and 2 bases stayed unmatched. In germline, CDR1 is SGHRS, CDR2 YFSETQ. The CDR3 is made up of 12 amino acids. CDR3 nucleotide sequence: TGCGCCAGCAGTCGACAGGGGGCTGAAGCTTTCTTT. Its translation: CASSRQGAEAFF.

The V gene is TRBV28, the J gene TRBJ2-3; 7 bases map to TRBD1. Germline CDR1 is MDHEN and CDR2 is SYDVKM. CDR3 length equals 12 residues. Unmatched junction bases numbered 5, after V lost 6 bases and J lost 8 bases. The CDR3 here is CASRRGGGTQYF. CDR3 nucleotides: TGTGCCAGCAGGAGAGGGGGCGGTACGCAGTATTTT.

The chain links TRBV15 to TRBJ2-1; 12 bases match TRBD2. Germline CDR1 is LNHNV and CDR2 is YYDKDF (reference sequence). With V trimmed by 0 bases and J by 4 bases, 4 bases remained unmatched. The CDR3 runs to 17 residues. The CDR3 sequence is CATSRDRLAGGYNEQFF. As DNA, the CDR3 is TGTGCCACCAGCAGAGATAGGCTAGCGGGGGGGTACAATGAGCAGTTCTTC.

V gene TRBV15 combines with J gene TRBJ2-7, with D possibly matching TRBD1 (7 bases). The V gene lost 1 base and the J gene lost 7 bases, with 20 bases spanning the gap. The germline CDR1 and CDR2 sequences are LNHNV and YYDKDF (reference sequence). This CDR3 is 16 amino acids long. The CDR3 nucleotides are TGTGCCACCAGCAGAGCGGGGGCCGGACAGGTCCGAGAGCAGTACTTC. Translating it yields CATSRAGAGQVREQYF.

This clone was seen only a few times. The chain carries TRBV10-2 and TRBJ1-1; tentatively, D is TRBD1 (5 bases). The CDR3 has 17 residues. V lost 6 bases, J lost 0 bases, and 20 bases lay in between. Per the germline V gene, CDR1 is WSHSY and CDR2 is SAAADI. The CDR3: CASRPNRNAPMNTEAFF. The CDR3 DNA reads as TGCGCCAGCAGGCCAAACAGGAACGCCCCAATGAACACTGAAGCTTTCTTT.

This clone appeared a few times. The chain uses TRBV18 and TRBJ1-5; D not resolved. There are 15 residues in the CDR3. The germline V gene encodes CDR1 KGHSH and CDR2 LQKENI. Trimming left V 2 bases short and J 2 bases short, with 10 bases between. The CDR3 protein is CASSPEGRGNQPQHF. DNA of the CDR3: TGTGCCAGCTCACCAGAGGGTCGGGGCAATCAGCCCCAGCATTTT.

There are many counts of this clone. The sample holds other DNA sequences that translate to the same CDR3. V gene TRBV4-1 combines with J gene TRBJ1-1; maybe TRBD1 (5 bases). The V and J ends lost 1 base and 10 bases respectively, with 16 bases between them. This CDR3 has 14 amino acids. Looked up from germline, CDR1 is MGHRA and CDR2 is YSYEKL. The CDR3 loop reads CASSQARGSPLAFF. The CDR3 DNA follows: TGCGCCAGCAGCCAAGCAAGGGGCAGTCCTCTAGCTTTCTTT.

The rearrangement joins TRBV25-1 to TRBJ2-3; D may correspond to TRBD1 or TRBD2 (5 bases each). V gave up 5 bases and J gave up 1 base, with 16 bases separating them. This CDR3 is built from 16 residues. Germline V gene data show CDR1 as MGHDK and CDR2 as SYGVNS. The CDR3 DNA sequence: TGTGCCAGCAGTCCCTTTGGGGGATCGGGCACAGATACGCAGTATTTT. This encodes CASSPFGGSGTDTQYF.

A few counts support this clone. The chain employs TRBV6-6 and TRBJ1-2, with D uncertain. The CDR3 totals 11 residues. The germline V and J ends were trimmed by 3 bases and 5 bases, with 4 bases remaining between them. Germline V gene sequence: CDR1 MNHNY, CDR2 SVGAGI (reference sequence). CDR3: CASSYWYGYTF. The CDR3 DNA sequence: TGTGCCAGCAGTTATTGGTATGGCTACACCTTC.

The chain is built from TRBV7-9 and TRBJ2-2, with 7 bases lining up with TRBD1. Germline CDR1 and CDR2: SEHNR and FQNEAQ (reference sequence). The CDR3 sequence is 15 residues long. With 11 bases clipped from V and 6 bases from J, the junction kept 15 bases outside the gene matches. CDR3 nucleotides: TGTGCCCTTCAAAGGGGACAGTCGGCAGCCGGGGAGCTGTTTTTT. The encoded protein is CALQRGQSAAGELFF.

The V and J genes are TRBV5-4 and TRBJ1-4, with TRBD1 as a possible D gene (5 bases). In germline, CDR1 is SGHNT, CDR2 YYREEE (reference sequence). V was shortened by 0 bases and J by 8 bases, with 8 bases between the two germline ends. The CDR3 sequence is 13 residues long. CDR3 amino acids: CASSLGEGEKLFF. The CDR3 DNA reads TGTGCCAGCAGCTTGGGGGAGGGGGAAAAACTGTTTTTT.

This clone was observed a few times. J is TRBJ1-1 and V is TRBV5-1; D gene unclear. V was clipped by 0 bases and J by 11 bases, with 14 bases between them. CDR1 is SGHRS, CDR2 YFSETQ, per germline. The CDR3 loop spans 13 amino acids. This chain's CDR3 is CASSLETPPQAFF. Written as DNA, the CDR3 is TGCGCCAGCAGCTTGGAAACTCCCCCCCAGGCTTTCTTT.

The chain links TRBV5-6 to TRBJ1-2; D gene uncertain. The germline V gene has CDR1 SGHDT and CDR2 YYEEEE. The length of the CDR3 is 14 residues. Trimming shortened V by 4 bases and J by 0 bases, and 10 bases separated the two germline ends. CDR3 amino acids: CASSIGPSNYGYTF. DNA of the CDR3: TGTGCCAGCAGCATTGGTCCTTCTAACTATGGCTACACCTTC.

This chain uses TRBV5-4 with TRBJ1-4; the D gene is possibly TRBD1 (5 bases). CDR1 and CDR2 from the germline V gene are SGHNT and YYREEE (reference sequence). CDR3 size: 14 residues. The ends were cut back, 2 bases at V and 7 bases at J, with 12 bases in the middle. The CDR3 bases are TGTGCCAGCAGCTTCCCCGGGGCCCCTGAAAAACTGTTTTTT. The encoded protein is CASSFPGAPEKLFF.

This clone appeared a few times. This CDR3 is CASRSGDLNQPQHF. The DNA for the CDR3 is TGTGCCAGTAGGAGCGGGGACCTTAATCAGCCCCAGCATTTT. This sequence joins TRBV19 and TRBJ1-5; D possibly corresponds to TRBD1 (5 bases). V was shortened by 6 bases and J by 4 bases, with 13 bases between the two germline ends. CDR1 and CDR2 from the germline V gene are LNHDA and SQIVND (reference sequence). The CDR3 contains 14 residues.

This chain joins TRBV7-3 and TRBJ2-3; D may be TRBD2 (6 bases). The CDR3 consists of 14 residues. Between the trimmed V and J ends, which lost 3 bases and 1 base, there was a span of 8 bases. Germline V CDR1 and CDR2: SGHTA, FQGTGA. This CDR3 reads CASSFTSRTDTQYF. CDR3 sequence (DNA): TGTGCCAGCAGCTTTACTAGCCGCACAGATACGCAGTATTTT.

The chain combines TRBV7-2 with TRBJ2-3; the D is unclear. The CDR3 sequence is 11 residues long. From germline, CDR1 is SGHTA and CDR2 FQGNSA. V gave up 4 bases and J gave up 2 bases, with 1 base separating them. The CDR3 bases are TGTGCCAGCAGCTACACAGATACGCAGTATTTT. Amino acid sequence: CASSYTDTQYF.

This clone was seen at least ten times. The chain employs TRBV6-1 and TRBJ2-5, with D tentatively TRBD1 (7 bases). Trimming pared 4 bases from V and 4 bases from J, leaving 16 bases between. The CDR3 has 15 residues. The germline V gene encodes CDR1 MNHNS and CDR2 SASEGT. CDR3 region: CASSAGDSLAETQYF. The DNA for the CDR3 is TGTGCCAGCAGTGCGGGGGACAGTCTAGCAGAGACCCAGTACTTC.

The chain employs TRBV19 and TRBJ1-2, with D possibly matching TRBD1 (5 bases). From germline, CDR1 is LNHDA and CDR2 SQIVND (reference sequence). V lost 5 bases and J 4 bases, leaving 17 bases between the germline ends. CDR3 length: 15 amino acids. In nucleotides, the CDR3 is TGTGCCAGTAGTCTCGGGGCCCGAAGGGGCTATGGCTACACCTTC. Encoded protein: CASSLGARRGYGYTF.